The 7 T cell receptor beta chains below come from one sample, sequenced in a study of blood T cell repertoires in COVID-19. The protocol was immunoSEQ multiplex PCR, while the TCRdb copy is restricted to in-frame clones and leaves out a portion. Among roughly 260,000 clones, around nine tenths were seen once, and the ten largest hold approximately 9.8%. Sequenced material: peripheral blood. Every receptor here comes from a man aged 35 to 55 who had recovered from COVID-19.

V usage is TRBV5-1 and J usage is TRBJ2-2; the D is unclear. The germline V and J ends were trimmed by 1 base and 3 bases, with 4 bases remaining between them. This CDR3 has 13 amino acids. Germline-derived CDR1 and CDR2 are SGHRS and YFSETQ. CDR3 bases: TGCGCCAGCAGCTTGCCCTACACCGGGGAGCTGTTTTTT. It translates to CASSLPYTGELFF.

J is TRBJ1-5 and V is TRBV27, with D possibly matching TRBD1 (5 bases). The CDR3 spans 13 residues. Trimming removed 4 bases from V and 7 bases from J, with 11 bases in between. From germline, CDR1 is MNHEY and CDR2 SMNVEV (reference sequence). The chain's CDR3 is CASSYSGGQPQHF. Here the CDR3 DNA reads TGTGCCAGCAGTTATTCTGGGGGGCAGCCCCAGCATTTT.

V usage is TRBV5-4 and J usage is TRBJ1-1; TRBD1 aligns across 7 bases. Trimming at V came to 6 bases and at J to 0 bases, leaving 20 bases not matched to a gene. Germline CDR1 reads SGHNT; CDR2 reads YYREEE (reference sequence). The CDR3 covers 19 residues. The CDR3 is CASTSGTERPAGMNTEAFF. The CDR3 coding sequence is TGTGCCAGCACCTCCGGGACAGAAAGACCGGCCGGCATGAACACTGAAGCTTTCTTT.

The CDR3 DNA follows: TGTGCCAGCAGTTCCCGCGGGGGGGATAATTCACCCCTCCACTTT. Its protein product is CASSSRGGDNSPLHF. V usage is TRBV6-5 and J usage is TRBJ1-6, with a possible D match to TRBD1 (5 bases). This CDR3 is built from 15 residues. Germline CDR1 reads MNHEY; CDR2 reads SVGAGI. The V end was cut by 4 bases, the J end by 5 bases, with 12 bases between.

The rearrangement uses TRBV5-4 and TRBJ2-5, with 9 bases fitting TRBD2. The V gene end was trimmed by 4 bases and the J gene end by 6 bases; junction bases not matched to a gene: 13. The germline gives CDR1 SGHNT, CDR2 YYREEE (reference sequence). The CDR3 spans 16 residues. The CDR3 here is CASSPRGGVGRKTQYF. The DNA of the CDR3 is TGTGCCAGCAGCCCCCGCGGGGGGGTGGGACGAAAGACCCAGTACTTC.

The CDR3 sequence is CASSGRDLELFF. CDR3 in DNA: TGTGCCAGCAGCGGCCGGGACTTGGAGCTGTTTTTT. This rearrangement joins TRBV11-3 to TRBJ2-2; D might be TRBD2 (6 bases). The CDR3 has 12 amino acids. With 5 bases removed from V and 10 bases from J, the gap between germline ends came to 11 bases. Germline V gene lookup returns CDR1 SGHNT and CDR2 YENEEA.

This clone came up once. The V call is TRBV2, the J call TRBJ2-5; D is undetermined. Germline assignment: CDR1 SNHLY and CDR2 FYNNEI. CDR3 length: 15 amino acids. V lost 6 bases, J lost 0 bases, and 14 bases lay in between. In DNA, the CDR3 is TGTGCCAGCAGCCTACGACATTCGTACCAAGAGACCCAGTACTTC. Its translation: CASSLRHSYQETQYF.